The 27 T cell receptor beta chains reported below all come from one sample, sequenced in a study of graft-versus-host responses after intestinal transplantation. No antigen has been assigned to these receptors. Generated by immunoSEQ multiplex PCR, the TCRdb table keeps only in-frame clones and is missing some. The sample has about 61,000 clones, approximately 94% seen once. The sequenced sample was unstimulated CD4+ T cells sorted from spleen or lymph node cells, obtained before transplant. These receptors were collected from a human donor who was the organ donor for an intestinal transplant.

This chain uses TRBV27 with TRBJ1-1, with 7 bases matching TRBD1. V dropped 6 bases and J dropped 5; count of bases not matched to a gene: 6. The CDR3 loop spans 13 amino acids. Germline CDR1 and CDR2: MNHEY and SMNVEV (reference sequence). Here the CDR3 reads CASSLDRRTEAFF. CDR3 bases: TGTGCCAGCAGCCTGGACAGGAGGACTGAAGCTTTCTTT.

CDR3 nucleotide sequence: TGTGCCAGCAGCAAACGGGACAGGGACACCGGGGAGCTGTTTTTT. Translation: CASSKRDRDTGELFF. V is TRBV7-2 and J is TRBJ2-2, with 9 bases lining up with TRBD1. From germline, CDR1 is SGHTA and CDR2 FQGNSA. The CDR3 covers 15 residues. Trimming took 5 bases from V and 3 from J; bases not matched to a gene: 4.

The chain recombines TRBV6-6 with TRBJ1-2; D not resolved. The germline V gene has CDR1 MNHNY and CDR2 SVGAGI (reference sequence). The CDR3 is 13 residues long. V lost 1 base, J lost 1 base, and 4 bases lay in between. CDR3 DNA sequence: TGTGCCAGCAGTTACTACGTTAACTATGGCTACACCTTC. This translates into CASSYYVNYGYTF.

V is TRBV11-2 and J is TRBJ1-1; D uncertain. V was trimmed by 3 bases and J by 3 bases, leaving 11 bases between them. CDR1 and CDR2 from the germline V gene are SGHAT and FQNNGV. The CDR3 contains 14 residues. DNA for the CDR3: TGTGCCAGCAGCTTGGCCCCGACTTACACTGAAGCTTTCTTT. Amino acids: CASSLAPTYTEAFF.

This sequence joins TRBV10-3 and TRBJ2-3; D call uncertain. Deletions cut 4 bases from V and 5 bases from J, with 16 bases between. The CDR3 loop spans 15 amino acids. The germline CDR1 and CDR2 sequences are ENHRY and SYGVKD. CDR3 protein: CAISGGGFSEDTQYF. CDR3 nucleotide sequence: TGTGCCATCAGTGGCGGCGGCTTCAGCGAAGATACGCAGTATTTT.

The chain carries TRBV19 and TRBJ1-2, with a weak D call TRBD1 (6 bases). Germline V gene sequence: CDR1 LNHDA, CDR2 SQIVND (reference sequence). The V gene lost 7 bases and the J gene lost 4 bases, with 13 bases spanning the gap. The CDR3 has 13 residues. In nucleotides, the CDR3 is TGTGCCAGTATGTCGGGACACCTCTATGGCTACACCTTC. It codes for CASMSGHLYGYTF.

The V call is TRBV5-5, the J call TRBJ2-7; weak D call: TRBD2 (5 bases). The V end was cut by 1 base, the J end by 5 bases, with 10 bases between. The germline V gene has CDR1 SGHKS and CDR2 YYEKEE (reference sequence). This CDR3 has 13 residues. This CDR3 is CASSLRGINEQYF. DNA of the CDR3: TGTGCCAGCAGCTTGAGAGGGATCAACGAGCAGTACTTC.

The CDR3 bases are TGTGCCAGCAGCTCGCTCACAGGGGAAGAGACCCAGTACTTC. Translating gives CASSSLTGEETQYF. This sequence joins TRBV5-4 and TRBJ2-5, with 7 bases fitting TRBD1. Unmatched junction bases numbered 5, after V lost 3 bases and J lost 3 bases. The germline V gene has CDR1 SGHNT and CDR2 YYREEE (reference sequence). This CDR3 is 14 amino acids long.

The J gene is TRBJ2-1, the V gene TRBV2; D is possibly TRBD1 or TRBD2 (5 bases each). Germline assignment: CDR1 SNHLY and CDR2 FYNNEI. V was cut by 5 bases and J by 15 bases, with 14 bases left in between. CDR3 length: 11 residues. This CDR3 is CASSTTPGPFF. As DNA, the CDR3 is TGTGCCAGCAGTACAACCCCGGGACCGTTCTTC.

The chain employs TRBV4-2 and TRBJ2-7; D call uncertain. CDR1 and CDR2 from the germline V gene are LGHNA and YNFKEQ. CDR3 length: 12 residues. V was cut by 3 bases and J by 4 bases, with 7 bases left in between. CDR3 amino acids: CASSHPPYEQYF. DNA of the CDR3: TGTGCCAGCAGCCACCCACCGTACGAGCAGTACTTC.

This clone appeared once. The V and J genes are TRBV6-5 and TRBJ2-1; D may be TRBD2 (6 bases). V was cut by 8 bases and J by 4 bases, with 15 bases left in between. Germline values: CDR1 MNHEY, CDR2 SVGAGI. CDR3 length: 14 amino acids. CDR3 amino acids: CASRRRDSYNEQFF. DNA of the CDR3: TGTGCCAGCCGGCGCCGGGACTCGTACAATGAGCAGTTCTTC.

This clone has only a few counts. The chain links TRBV30 to TRBJ2-2; 9 positions agree with TRBD2. The germline V gene encodes CDR1 GTSNPN and CDR2 SVGIG (reference sequence). With V trimmed by 4 bases and J by 3 bases, 6 bases remained unmatched. The CDR3 consists of 15 residues. CDR3 region: CAWTSGVIYTGELFF. In nucleotides, the CDR3 is TGTGCCTGGACTAGCGGGGTCATATACACCGGGGAGCTGTTTTTT.

The CDR3 loop reads CASSLARYSGVQETQYF. CDR3 in DNA: TGTGCCAGCAGCTTAGCGCGATATAGCGGGGTCCAAGAGACCCAGTACTTC. The chain recombines TRBV7-8 with TRBJ2-5; TRBD2 aligns across 8 bases. Germline CDR1 and CDR2: SGHVS and FQNEAQ. Trimming cost V 0 bases and J 1 base; bases outside gene matches: 7. This CDR3 spans 17 amino acids.

The V call is TRBV6-1, the J call TRBJ2-3, with 8 bases fitting TRBD1. The CDR3 is 14 amino acids. Trimming cost V 6 bases and J 4 bases; bases outside gene matches: 6. Germline loops: CDR1 MNHNS, CDR2 SASEGT. As DNA, the CDR3 is TGTGCCAGCAGGCAGGGGGCTATCTCAGATACGCAGTATTTT. Amino acid sequence: CASRQGAISDTQYF.

The V call is TRBV6-4, the J call TRBJ2-1; D remains ambiguous. In germline, CDR1 is MRHNA, CDR2 SNTAGT. V gave up 2 bases and J gave up 10 bases, with 12 bases separating them. There are 13 residues in the CDR3. In DNA, the CDR3 is TGTGCCAGCAGTGACAAGGAAAACCTAGAGCAGTTCTTC. Its protein product is CASSDKENLEQFF.

This chain connects TRBV9 to TRBJ1-2; D ambiguous. Trimming left V 0 bases short and J 4 bases short, with 13 bases between. Germline CDR1 and CDR2: SGDLS and YYNGEE. CDR3 length: 15 residues. CDR3 in DNA: TGTGCCAGCAGCGTAGTCTCAGACTTCACCTATGGCTACACCTTC. Protein: CASSVVSDFTYGYTF.

This chain uses TRBV4-1 with TRBJ2-3, with 10 bases that match TRBD2. Trimming cost V 0 bases and J 3 bases; bases outside gene matches: 6. CDR3 size: 17 residues. Germline V gene data show CDR1 as MGHRA and CDR2 as YSYEKL. The CDR3 sequence is CASSQDGAGGPTDTQYF. CDR3 coding DNA: TGCGCCAGCAGCCAAGACGGAGCGGGGGGGCCAACAGATACGCAGTATTTT.

The chain employs TRBV19 and TRBJ2-2; 9 bases agree with TRBD1. CDR1 is LNHDA and CDR2 is SQIVND in the germline V gene (reference sequence). After removal of 7 bases from V and 0 bases from J, the junction contained 9 bases not matched to a gene. This CDR3 is 17 amino acids long. The DNA of the CDR3 is TGTGCCAGTATCGACAGGGGGAGATCCTCGAACACCGGGGAGCTGTTTTTT. This codes for CASIDRGRSSNTGELFF.

The V and J genes are TRBV7-2 and TRBJ2-2; 8 bases agree with TRBD1. Trimming took 2 bases from V and 0 from J; bases not matched to a gene: 2. This CDR3 is built from 16 residues. The germline gives CDR1 SGHTA, CDR2 FQGNSA. The chain's CDR3 is CASSLRDRTNTGELFF. CDR3 in DNA: TGTGCCAGCAGCTTAAGGGACAGGACGAACACCGGGGAGCTGTTTTTT.

V and J are TRBV21-1 and TRBJ1-4. TRBV21-1 is designated a pseudogene. This CDR3 has 18 amino acids. The CDR3 nucleotides are TGTGCCAGCAGGAGTGTCGTAGCTACAAAGGTGCATAATGAAAAACTGTTTTTT. Translating it yields CASRSVVATKVHNEKLFF.

The chain is built from TRBV25-1 and TRBJ2-3; possibly TRBD2 for D (6 bases). Germline V CDR1 and CDR2: MGHDK, SYGVNS. With 2 bases removed from V and 3 bases from J, the gap between germline ends came to 15 bases. The length of the CDR3 is 16 residues. CDR3 sequence reads: CASSELGTAGTDTQYF. The CDR3, as DNA: TGTGCCAGCAGTGAACTCGGGACGGCGGGGACAGATACGCAGTATTTT.

V and J are TRBV9 and TRBJ1-3; possible D gene TRBD1, 5 bases. Germline values: CDR1 SGDLS, CDR2 YYNGEE. CDR3 length: 16 residues. The V end was cut by 4 bases, the J end by 2 bases, with 16 bases between. CDR3 in amino acids: CASSPRTKRPGNTIYF. The DNA of the CDR3 is TGTGCCAGCAGCCCCAGGACAAAACGCCCTGGAAACACCATATATTTT.

Points on this clone: This CDR3 is also generated by other DNA sequences in the sample. The CDR3 loop is CASSPQGGPLNQPQHF. The DNA for the CDR3 is TGTGCCAGCAGTCCCCAGGGGGGGCCCCTCAATCAGCCCCAGCATTTT. This rearrangement joins TRBV27 to TRBJ1-5; TRBD1 agrees at 7 bases. Germline CDR1 MNHEY, CDR2 SMNVEV (reference sequence). The CDR3 contains 16 residues. V lost 5 bases to trimming and J lost 3 bases; unmatched junction nucleotides: 10.

The chain recombines TRBV5-1 with TRBJ2-1; TRBD2 matches 11 bases. With 8 bases clipped from V and 9 bases from J, the junction kept 13 bases outside the gene matches. The CDR3 loop spans 15 amino acids. Germline CDR1 SGHRS, CDR2 YFSETQ. CDR3: CASNPIAGGPIEQFF. DNA for the CDR3: TGCGCCAGTAACCCTATAGCGGGGGGGCCTATTGAGCAGTTCTTC.

The rearrangement links TRBV7-2 to TRBJ1-2; unclear D gene. Trimming removed 4 bases from V and 14 bases from J, with 11 bases in between. The CDR3 length is 10 residues. Germline V gives CDR1 SGHTA, CDR2 FQGNSA. In nucleotides, the CDR3 is TGTGCCAGCAGCTCCGGACGGTCAACCTTC. Translation gives CASSSGRSTF.

The chain combines TRBV6-5 with TRBJ2-1, with no clear D. The CDR3 runs 15 residues. V was pared by 2 bases and J by 4 bases, with 12 bases between. CDR1 is MNHEY and CDR2 is SVGAGI in the germline V gene. The CDR3 bases are TGTGCCAGCAGTTACAGTCTTACGGCTTACAATGAGCAGTTCTTC. This translates into CASSYSLTAYNEQFF.

V and J are TRBV5-1 and TRBJ1-2; no clear D gene. Per germline, CDR1 SGHRS and CDR2 YFSETQ. V was shortened by 0 bases and J by 4 bases, with 13 bases between the two germline ends. This CDR3 comprises 15 residues. This CDR3 reads CASSLAGSQSYGYTF. CDR3 DNA sequence: TGCGCCAGCAGCTTGGCGGGGAGCCAATCCTATGGCTACACCTTC. The full variable domain, its missing parts supplied by reference TRBV5-1 and TRBJ1-2, is KAGVTQTPRYLIKTRGQQVTLSCSPISGHRSVSWYQQTPGQGLQFLFEYFSETQRNKGNFPGRFSGRQFSNSRSEMNVSTLELGDSALYLCASSLAGSQSYGYTFGSGTRLTVV.